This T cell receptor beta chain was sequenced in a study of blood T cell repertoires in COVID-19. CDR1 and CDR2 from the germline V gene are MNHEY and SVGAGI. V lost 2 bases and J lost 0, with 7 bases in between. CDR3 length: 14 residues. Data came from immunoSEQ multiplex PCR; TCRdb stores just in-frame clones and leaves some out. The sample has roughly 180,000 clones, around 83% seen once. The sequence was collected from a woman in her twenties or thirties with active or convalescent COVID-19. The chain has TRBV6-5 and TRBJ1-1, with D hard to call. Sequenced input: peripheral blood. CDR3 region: CASSYTNMNTEAFF. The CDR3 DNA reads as TGTGCCAGCAGTTACACCAACATGAACACTGAAGCTTTCTTT.